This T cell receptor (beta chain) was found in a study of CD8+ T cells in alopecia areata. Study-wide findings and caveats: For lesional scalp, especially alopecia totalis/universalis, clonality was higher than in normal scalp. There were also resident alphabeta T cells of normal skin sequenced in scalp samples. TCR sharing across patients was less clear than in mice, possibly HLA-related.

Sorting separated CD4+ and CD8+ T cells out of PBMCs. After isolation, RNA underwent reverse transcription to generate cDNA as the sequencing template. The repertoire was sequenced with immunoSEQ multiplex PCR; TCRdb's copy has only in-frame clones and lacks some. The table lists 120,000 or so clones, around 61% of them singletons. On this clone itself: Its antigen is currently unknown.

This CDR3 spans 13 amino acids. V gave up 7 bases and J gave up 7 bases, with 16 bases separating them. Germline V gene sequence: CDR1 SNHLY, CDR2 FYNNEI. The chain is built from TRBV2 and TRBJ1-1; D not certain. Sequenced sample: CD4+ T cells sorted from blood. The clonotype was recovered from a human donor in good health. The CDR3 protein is CASINPLGSEAFF. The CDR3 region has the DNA TGTGCCAGCATTAATCCATTGGGGAGTGAAGCTTTCTTT.